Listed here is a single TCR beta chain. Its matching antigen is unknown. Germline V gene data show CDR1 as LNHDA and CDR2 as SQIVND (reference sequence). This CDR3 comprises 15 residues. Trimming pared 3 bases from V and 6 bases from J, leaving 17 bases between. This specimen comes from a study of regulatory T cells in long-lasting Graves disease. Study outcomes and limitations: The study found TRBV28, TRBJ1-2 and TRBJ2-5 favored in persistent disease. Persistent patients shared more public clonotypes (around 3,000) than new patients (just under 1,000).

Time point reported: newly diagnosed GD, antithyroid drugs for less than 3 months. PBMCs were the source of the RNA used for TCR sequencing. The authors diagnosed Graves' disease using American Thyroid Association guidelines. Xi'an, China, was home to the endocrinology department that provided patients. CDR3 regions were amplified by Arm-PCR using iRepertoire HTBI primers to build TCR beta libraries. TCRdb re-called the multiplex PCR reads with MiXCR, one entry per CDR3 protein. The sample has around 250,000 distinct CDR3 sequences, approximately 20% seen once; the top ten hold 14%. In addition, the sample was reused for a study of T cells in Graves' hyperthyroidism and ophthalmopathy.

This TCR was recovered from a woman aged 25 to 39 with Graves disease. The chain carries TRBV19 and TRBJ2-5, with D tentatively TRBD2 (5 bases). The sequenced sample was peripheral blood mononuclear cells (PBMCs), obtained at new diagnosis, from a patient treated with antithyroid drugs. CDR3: CASSMDRAAGQTQYF. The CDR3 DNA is TGTGCCAGTAGTATGGACCGGGCCGCGGGCCAGACCCAGTACTTC.